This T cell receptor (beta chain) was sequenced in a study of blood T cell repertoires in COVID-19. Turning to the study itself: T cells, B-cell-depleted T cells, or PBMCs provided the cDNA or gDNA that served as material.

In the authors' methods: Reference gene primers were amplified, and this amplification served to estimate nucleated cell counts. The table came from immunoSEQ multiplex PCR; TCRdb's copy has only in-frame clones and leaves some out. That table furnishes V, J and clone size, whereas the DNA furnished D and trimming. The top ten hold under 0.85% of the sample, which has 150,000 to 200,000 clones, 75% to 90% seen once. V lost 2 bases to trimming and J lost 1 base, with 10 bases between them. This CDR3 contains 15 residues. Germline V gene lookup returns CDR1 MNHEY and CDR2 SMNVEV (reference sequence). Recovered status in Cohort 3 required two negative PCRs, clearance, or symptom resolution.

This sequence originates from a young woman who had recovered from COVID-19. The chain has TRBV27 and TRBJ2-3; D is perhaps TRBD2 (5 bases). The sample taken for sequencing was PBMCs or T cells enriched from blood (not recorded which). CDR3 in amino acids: CASSLSGGRTDTQYF. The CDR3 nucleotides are TGTGCCAGCAGTTTAAGCGGAGGCCGCACAGATACGCAGTATTTT.